Here is one T cell receptor beta chain with its context. Its recognized antigen is unknown. Base-call qualities are not available, and no considerably larger clone is one nucleotide away. Deletion took 2 bases off V and 3 bases off J, with a span of 11 bases between the germline ends. The CDR3 spans 15 residues, from the cysteine through the phenylalanine. Only the CDR3 DNA stays, 45 bases, in frame from base 1. Via the germline V gene (reference sequence), CDR1 is MNHNY and CDR2 SVGAGI. The record originates from a study of blood T cell repertoires in COVID-19 (dated by TCRdb to 2018 to 2020). For the wider study: The collaborator samples originated in the United States, Italy and Spain and spanned the acute and convalescent phases of COVID-19. The material from the prospective study consisted of cDNA or gDNA derived from T cells, B-cell-depleted T cells, or PBMCs. The dataset comprised deeply sampled blood TCRbeta repertoires from subjects exposed to, actively infected with, or recovered from COVID-19. The repertoires were made available in a free public database intended to serve as a resource for research on the immune response to SARS-CoV-2. The samples were drawn from two sources: the first 160 participants of the ongoing ImmuneRACE study, and 950 to 1,500 subjects contributed by 6 global collaborators. Sample metadata almost always included a de-identified subject ID, COVID-19 status, age in years and sex. Where available, HLA class I and class II types were taken from metadata supplied by the sample provider and were not determined by assay-based typing.

The immunoSEQ Assay, a bias-controlled multiplex PCR, was used to amplify TCRbeta CDR3 regions from genomic DNA. As for the authors' bioinformatics: The number of nucleated cells in each sample was estimated by amplification of reference gene primers within the assay. Sequence reads were collapsed and filtered to measure the absolute abundance of every unique TCRbeta CDR3 rearrangement. For each sample, productive Simpson clonality was calculated by taking the square root of Simpson's diversity index across productive rearrangements. TCRdb provides this immuneACCESS table in a form limited to in-frame rearrangements. Some clones are lacking; in checked studies, under half of them reflect an unresolved V gene, and why the rest are absent is not known. D and trimming were read from the DNA, whereas the V and J calls and clone size are those reported in that table. This sample gives about 160,000 clones in total; roughly 90% of them show up just once. The top ten clonotypes cover 15% to 20% of the sample.

Beyond this particular receptor, the publication reports: Clinical and demographic metadata were provided uncurated, with the amount varying by source and participant.

Whole blood was collected in K2EDTA tubes by collaborating institutions according to the institutions' own protocols. For TCRbeta analysis, collaborators shipped samples as frozen whole blood, isolated PBMCs, or DNA extracted from either of those sample types. The sequence was obtained from a man aged 55 to 69 with active or convalescent COVID-19. The sequence joins TRBV6-6 to TRBJ1-5; confidence is insufficient to name the D gene. Sequencing was carried out using peripheral blood. The CDR3 here reads CASSYGETLNQPQHF. The DNA sequence follows: TGTGCCAGCAGTTACGGGGAGACTCTCAATCAGCCCCAGCATTTT.